Listed below are T cell receptor beta chains from one sample, sequenced in a study of shared clonotypes between healthy human individuals. The data were produced by immunoSEQ multiplex PCR, yet TCRdb's version contains in-frame clones alone and is incomplete. The sample records about 1.9 million clones, 90% to 95% being singletons. The sample consisted of naive CD8+ T cells from PBMCs. These receptors came from a man between 18 and 29 years old in good health. Some clones in this sample may be carry-over from other donors' samples. CDR3s include the opening cysteine and the closing phenylalanine or tryptophan. Each record gives: clone size, J gene, V gene, CDR3 protein. Clone size is stated in some rows and not others, as once, few, many or a class when expanded.

- | TRBJ2-7 | TRBV30 | CAWSVDRAHEQYF
- | TRBJ2-3 | TRBV5-1 | CASLGTPGDSDTQYF
once | TRBJ2-3 | TRBV6-6 | CASSTDRHSTDTQYF
- | TRBJ2-7 | TRBV5-4 | CASSTPGQGSYEQYF
- | TRBJ2-3 | TRBV6-5 | CASSGLSATQYF
- | TRBJ2-7 | TRBV2 | CASASPWDREYEQYF
- | TRBJ2-7 | TRBV19 | CASSMGTVPSYEQYF
- | TRBJ2-1 | TRBV7-9 | CASSLKASGWESSYNEQFF
- | TRBJ2-1 | TRBV28 | CASSRSEGRPKDEQFF
few | TRBJ1-1 | TRBV5-6 | CASSQPIGGTEAFF
- | TRBJ2-1 | TRBV7-6 | CASSLVTGDPGLLYNEQFF
- | TRBJ2-3 | TRBV4-2 | CASSQDWASGPDTQYF
- | TRBJ2-2 | TRBV29-1 | CSVRDTDTGELFF
- | TRBJ1-2 | TRBV27 | CASSLTGVNYGYTF
- | TRBJ2-6 | TRBV7-9 | CASSPDRGSGANVLTF
- | TRBJ2-6 | TRBV9 | CASSVSTERGSGANVLTF
- | TRBJ2-1 | TRBV9 | CASSVSVLAGDNEQFF
- | TRBJ2-1 | TRBV5-1 | CASSPTGGSYNEQFF
- | TRBJ1-1 | TRBV27 | CASSLGTGARSEAFF
- | TRBJ1-2 | TRBV13 | CASSPQGTLHGYTF
few | TRBJ1-1 | TRBV28 | CASSLRPLTEGSEAFF
- | TRBJ1-3 | TRBV19 | CASSDSLGNTIYF
- | TRBJ1-2 | TRBV11-2 | CASSPGVTYGYTF
- | TRBJ1-1 | TRBV13 | CASSPRTALNTEAFF
- | TRBJ2-1 | TRBV27 | CASSLTRSNEQFF
- | TRBJ1-2 | TRBV30 | CAWAPLDGTPNYGYTF
- | TRBJ2-2 | TRBV14 | CASSHQRGAGQNTGELFF
- | TRBJ2-7 | TRBV5-6 | CASRPTDYEQYF
- | TRBJ2-3 | TRBV15 | CATSRDPKDTQYF
- | TRBJ2-7 | TRBV30 | CAYLAGRSYEQYF
- | TRBJ2-5 | TRBV2 | CASSPEGWLVRETQYF
once | TRBJ2-5 | TRBV7-9 | CASTSSPLPKETQYF
- | TRBJ2-2 | TRBV27 | CASSIMREAGELFF
- | TRBJ2-1 | TRBV7-9 | CASSESSYNEQFF
- | TRBJ1-1 | TRBV29-1 | CSGAGAPGTEAFF
- | TRBJ2-2 | TRBV11-2 | CASSHRTDTGELFF
- | TRBJ2-2 | TRBV25-1 | CASSEYPGVNTGELFF
once | TRBJ2-2 | TRBV19 | CASSPLQTQRFAGELFF
- | TRBJ2-1 | TRBV5-1 | CASSILDRGLGPSRSNEQFF
- | TRBJ1-3 | TRBV6-5 | CASSLGPSGNTIYF
- | TRBJ2-3 | TRBV5-1 | CASSSGPYFTDTQYF
- | TRBJ2-1 | TRBV11-2 | CASSLVLAEQFF
once | TRBJ2-1 | TRBV15 | CATSIPPAGGPYNEQFF
- | TRBJ2-7 | TRBV28 | CASRPMGEPLSYEQYF
- | TRBJ2-1 | TRBV27 | CASSAGTSFYNEQFF
once | TRBJ2-4 | TRBV4-1 | CASSHEDLPAKNIQYF
- | TRBJ2-3 | TRBV11-2 | CASSRLGGFGTTDTQYF
- | TRBJ2-7 | TRBV2 | CARKAGGPPEQYF
- | TRBJ2-3 | TRBV19 | CASSIRGDTQYF
- | TRBJ2-7 | TRBV6-5 | CASSPRKASYEQYF
- | TRBJ1-2 | TRBV29-1 | CSVEDEAVNYGYTF
- | TRBJ2-7 | TRBV4-1 | CASSQVTAAGVEQYF
- | TRBJ1-2 | TRBV5-6 | CASSFEDRGAGYTF
- | TRBJ1-5 | TRBV10-3 | CAISGPGQGAQPQHF